These 20 T cell receptor beta chains share one sample of origin, sequenced in a study of Tregs in tolerant kidney transplant recipients. Method: immunoSEQ multiplex PCR; TCRdb's copy keeps in-frame clones and lacks some. This sample has about 110,000 clones, with nearly 90% found just once. Sequenced material: CD4+ T cells from blood, taken before the transplant. The receptor set was obtained from a human donor who received a combined kidney and bone marrow transplant.

The V call is TRBV5-1, the J call TRBJ1-3; 10 nucleotides agree with TRBD1. CDR1 SGHRS and CDR2 YFSETQ come from the germline V gene. The CDR3 length is 17 residues. Trimming took 5 bases from V and 0 from J; bases not matched to a gene: 8. This CDR3 reads CASSSTGGSRSGNTIYF. CDR3 in DNA: TGCGCCAGCAGTTCGACAGGGGGCTCCCGCTCTGGAAACACCATATATTTT.

This clone appeared once. The rearrangement uses TRBV7-9 and TRBJ2-5; 11 bases align to TRBD2. V dropped 5 bases and J dropped 5; count of bases not matched to a gene: 7. From germline, CDR1 is SEHNR and CDR2 FQNEAQ (reference sequence). The CDR3 is 15 residues long. CDR3 bases: TGTGCCAGCAGCCATAGCGGGAGGGCCCGGGAGACCCAGTACTTC. Its protein is CASSHSGRARETQYF.

In nucleotides, the CDR3 is TGTGCCATCAGTGGTGAGGGTCCCGGTGAAAAACTGTTTTTT. Translation gives CAISGEGPGEKLFF. The chain combines TRBV10-3 with TRBJ1-4; unclear D gene. Germline lookup yields CDR1 ENHRY and CDR2 SYGVKD. Between the trimmed V and J ends, which lost 4 bases and 7 bases, there was a span of 13 bases. This CDR3 is built from 14 residues.

The chain recombines TRBV6-4 with TRBJ2-1; 7 bases agree with TRBD1. Germline V gives CDR1 MRHNA, CDR2 SNTAGT. This CDR3 has 16 residues. The V and J ends lost 4 bases and 2 bases, in that order; junction bases with no gene match: 8. The CDR3 is CASSVADRVPYNEQFF. The CDR3 DNA sequence: TGTGCCAGCAGTGTGGCCGACAGGGTTCCCTACAATGAGCAGTTCTTC.

The V call is TRBV14, the J call TRBJ2-7; 7 bases line up with TRBD1. Germline values: CDR1 SGHDN, CDR2 FVKESK. Trimming removed 4 bases from V and 2 bases from J; junction bases left unmatched: 11. The CDR3 runs 16 residues. As DNA, the CDR3 is TGTGCCAGCAGCCCATTCCCCGGGACAGTTGCCTACGAGCAGTACTTC. Translating it yields CASSPFPGTVAYEQYF.

This clone was counted a single time. V gene TRBV7-9 combines with J gene TRBJ2-4; 7 bases agree with TRBD1. V shed 5 bases and J 0 bases; nucleotides not matched to a gene: 7. Germline-derived CDR1 and CDR2 are SEHNR and FQNEAQ (reference sequence). This CDR3 spans 16 amino acids. Here the CDR3 reads CASSEDRDLAKNIQYF. CDR3 nucleotides: TGTGCCAGCAGCGAAGACAGGGATCTAGCCAAAAACATTCAGTACTTC. The full variable domain, with the rest looked up from reference TRBV7-9 and TRBJ2-4, is DTGVSQNPRHKITKRGQNVTFRCDPISEHNRLYWYRQTLGQGPEFLTYFQNEAQLEKSRLLSDRFSAERPKGSFSTLEIQRTEQGDSAMYLCASSEDRDLAKNIQYFGAGTRLSVL.

The chain is built from TRBV15 and TRBJ2-3, with 7 bases lining up with TRBD1. Trimming at V came to 5 bases and at J to 1 base, leaving 12 bases not matched to a gene. This CDR3 spans 17 amino acids. CDR1 and CDR2 (germline): LNHNV, YYDKDF (reference sequence). The CDR3: CATSAHPGGKGTDTQYF. In nucleotides, the CDR3 is TGTGCCACCAGCGCTCATCCAGGGGGAAAGGGCACAGATACGCAGTATTTT. Together with reference TRBV15 and TRBJ2-3, the CDR3 gives the full variable domain: DAMVIQNPRYQVTQFGKPVTLSCSQTLNHNVMYWYQQKSSQAPKLLFHYYDKDFNNEADTPDNFQSRRPNTSFCFLDIRSPGLGDTAMYLCATSAHPGGKGTDTQYFGPGTRLTVL.

This clone was detected once. The J gene is TRBJ1-1, the V gene TRBV2, with D hard to call. Germline V gives CDR1 SNHLY, CDR2 FYNNEI. V lost 6 bases to trimming and J lost 1 base, with 15 bases between them. The length of the CDR3 is 15 residues. The CDR3 DNA reads TGTGCCAGCAGGAGCCGGGAGGACGGGAACACTGAAGCTTTCTTT. As protein: CASRSREDGNTEAFF.

The chain uses TRBV21-1 and TRBJ2-5; no DNA check was done on the table's D call, TRBD2. TRBV21-1 is a pseudogene. CDR3 size: 17 residues. The CDR3 coding sequence is TGTGCCAGCAGCGCAAAAGCCCGGAGATCCCCGGGGGAGACCCAGTACTTC. Translated: CASSAKARRSPGETQYF.

The chain links TRBV10-2 to TRBJ1-2; 8 bases match TRBD1. This CDR3 has 12 amino acids. The germline V gene has CDR1 WSHSY and CDR2 SAAADI. The J segment lost 2 bases and the V segment lost 10 bases, leaving 3 bases of the junction unmatched. CDR3 loop: CATNRGNYGYTF. CDR3 bases: TGCGCCACCAACAGGGGGAACTATGGCTACACCTTC.

V and J are TRBV7-2 and TRBJ1-1; the D is unclear. The CDR3 totals 14 residues. The V end was cut by 5 bases, the J end by 4 bases, with 14 bases between. Germline V lookup: CDR1 SGHTA, CDR2 FQGNSA. The CDR3 DNA follows: TGTGCCAGCAGCACCCGGTGGTCGGGCACTGAAGCTTTCTTT. Amino acids: CASSTRWSGTEAFF.

There are a few counts of this clone. The chain carries TRBV18 and TRBJ1-2; 9 bases agree with TRBD1. V lost 4 bases and J lost 8; bases outside the gene matches: 5. From germline, CDR1 is KGHSH and CDR2 LQKENI. The CDR3 covers 13 residues. The CDR3 region has the DNA TGTGCCAGCTCACTGGGACAGGGCTTCGGCTACACCTTC. It specifies CASSLGQGFGYTF.

J is TRBJ1-3 and V is TRBV19; no definite D call. The CDR3 has 15 amino acids. Germline V gene lookup returns CDR1 LNHDA and CDR2 SQIVND (reference sequence). V lost 5 bases and J 0 bases, leaving 11 bases between the germline ends. CDR3 nucleotide sequence: TGTGCCAGTAGTCGGACGGGGTACTCTGGAAACACCATATATTTT. This gives the protein CASSRTGYSGNTIYF.

V is TRBV14 and J is TRBJ2-2; 8 nucleotides align to TRBD2. There are 16 residues in the CDR3. V lost 6 bases and J lost 5; bases outside the gene matches: 11. Germline V gives CDR1 SGHDN, CDR2 FVKESK. In DNA form, the CDR3 reads TGTGCCAGCAGATCGCGGGGAAGCGGGAGTACCGGGGAGCTGTTTTTT. Protein: CASRSRGSGSTGELFF.

The chain recombines TRBV5-1 with TRBJ2-1, with D perhaps matching TRBD1 (5 bases). The length of the CDR3 is 14 residues. Trimming removed 1 base at V and 6 bases at J, with 11 bases between. The germline V gene encodes CDR1 SGHRS and CDR2 YFSETQ. The CDR3 reads CASSLLGLSNEQFF. The CDR3, as DNA: TGCGCCAGCAGCTTGTTGGGGCTATCCAATGAGCAGTTCTTC.

This clone was recorded once. This chain uses TRBV4-1 with TRBJ1-3, with D unclear. This CDR3 is 15 amino acids long. In germline, CDR1 is MGHRA, CDR2 YSYEKL. Trimming removed 4 bases at V and 4 bases at J, with 14 bases between. The CDR3 DNA sequence: TGCGCCAGCAGCCCGGCCCCGACAAGCGGAAACACCATATATTTT. It specifies CASSPAPTSGNTIYF.

The DNA for the CDR3 is TGCGCCAGCAGCCAAGAACCCAGGGGGCGAGATACGCAGTATTTT. As protein: CASSQEPRGRDTQYF. The chain employs TRBV4-1 and TRBJ2-3, with 8 bases fitting TRBD1. CDR3 length equals 15 residues. In germline, CDR1 is MGHRA, CDR2 YSYEKL. V shed 0 bases, J shed 5 bases, and the junction held 4 bases outside the gene matches.

The J gene is TRBJ2-5, the V gene TRBV9, with TRBD1 matching over 9 bases. Germline-derived CDR1 and CDR2 are SGDLS and YYNGEE. Unmatched junction bases numbered 4, after V lost 0 bases and J lost 4 bases. The CDR3 is 15 residues long. The DNA of the CDR3 is TGTGCCAGCAGCGTAGAAGGGACAGGGAGAGAGACCCAGTACTTC. It yields the protein CASSVEGTGRETQYF.

The CDR3 reads CASKMGLADAYEQYF. The DNA for the CDR3 is TGTGCCAGCAAGATGGGACTAGCGGACGCTTACGAGCAGTACTTC. The chain links TRBV28 to TRBJ2-7, with 11 bases fitting TRBD2. The CDR3 sequence is 15 residues long. J was trimmed by 4 bases and V by 7 bases; bases with no gene match: 9. Germline CDR1 and CDR2: MDHEN and SYDVKM. The full variable domain, with the rest looked up from reference TRBV28 and TRBJ2-7, is DVKVTQSSRYLVKRTGEKVFLECVQDMDHENMFWYRQDPGLGLRLIYFSYDVKMKEKGDIPEGYSVSREKKERFSLILESASTNQTSMYLCASKMGLADAYEQYFGPGTRLTVT.

The chain couples TRBV7-9 to TRBJ1-1; 7 positions match TRBD1. The CDR3 contains 13 residues. Unmatched junction bases numbered 6, after V lost 5 bases and J lost 6 bases. Germline V gene data show CDR1 as SEHNR and CDR2 as FQNEAQ (reference sequence). CDR3 in amino acids: CASSPLTGPEAFF. DNA of the CDR3: TGTGCCAGCAGCCCCCTGACAGGGCCTGAAGCTTTCTTT.